The clone carrying this T cell receptor (beta chain) was counted a few times. Its antigen is still unknown. Researchers prepared the TCRbeta library using unique molecular identifiers, the study reports. Each CDR3 protein is one row after TCRdb ran MiXCR on the PCR reads. The data contain 200,000 or so distinct CDR3 sequences, 5.5% to 7% of them singletons. This sample is part of a study of T-cell reconstitution after alpha-beta-depleted transplantation in children. Overall study results and limits: The authors attributed T-cell counts and diversity one year after transplant mostly to newly produced T cells. Several hundred expanded graft clones reportedly were the source of alpha-beta T cells about two months after transplant. Elevated TCRbeta diversity at day 60 was traced, in some patients, to surviving recipient T cells and thymic progenitors.

J lost 8 bases, V lost 4 bases, and 6 bases had no gene match. Germline lookup yields CDR1 LGHNA and CDR2 YSLEER. The CDR3 runs to 13 residues. The TCR comes from a girl in the first two years of life with combined immunodeficiency, due to receive a stem cell transplant. This rearrangement joins TRBV4-3 to TRBJ2-5; TRBD1 matches at 8 bases. The sequences come from PBMCs, collected before TCRalphabeta/CD19-depleted stem cell transplant. The CDR3: CASSLRTGRTQYF. CDR3 in DNA: TGCGCCAGCAGCCTACGGACAGGGAGAACCCAGTACTTC.